The 22 T cell receptor beta chains below were found in one sample sequenced in a study of cytomegalovirus exposure and HLA in healthy donors. PCR primers comprised 60 Vbeta and 13 Jbeta primers. Method: immunoSEQ multiplex PCR; TCRdb's copy keeps in-frame clones and lacks some. In the table there are over 150,000 clones, roughly 70% of which are singletons. Sequenced input: PBMCs. All receptors derive from a male donor in good health and CMV-seronegative.

V gene TRBV5-1 combines with J gene TRBJ2-6, with TRBD1 matching 7 bases. V lost 4 bases to trimming and J lost 0 bases; unmatched junction nucleotides: 7. CDR1 SGHRS and CDR2 YFSETQ come from the germline V gene. The CDR3 runs 17 residues. CDR3 sequence: CASSPGQQTSGANVLTF. The CDR3 bases are TGCGCCAGCAGCCCGGGACAGCAGACCTCTGGGGCCAACGTCCTGACTTTC.

This clone appeared a few times. CDR3 coding DNA: TGTGCCAGCAGAGTAGCGGGAGTCAGAAGGGATACGCAGTATTTT. It yields the protein CASRVAGVRRDTQYF. The chain recombines TRBV6-1 with TRBJ2-3; 9 bases agree with TRBD2. With V trimmed by 6 bases and J by 6 bases, 10 bases remained unmatched. The CDR3 is 15 residues long. The germline V gene has CDR1 MNHNS and CDR2 SASEGT.

V gene TRBV9 combines with J gene TRBJ2-3, with a tentative D call TRBD2 (6 bases). Between the trimmed V and J ends, which lost 5 bases and 5 bases, there was a span of 18 bases. Germline lookup yields CDR1 SGDLS and CDR2 YYNGEE. This CDR3 spans 15 amino acids. CDR3 loop: CASRPLGGGGDTQYF. CDR3 nucleotide sequence: TGTGCCAGCAGACCCTTGGGGGGAGGAGGAGATACGCAGTATTTT. Supplemented by reference TRBV9 and TRBJ2-3, the full variable domain reads DSGVTQTPKHLITATGQRVTLRCSPRSGDLSVYWYQQSLDQGLQFLIQYYNGEERAKGNILERFSAQQFPDLHSELNLSSLELGDSALYFCASRPLGGGGDTQYFGPGTRLTVL.

This chain's CDR3 is CASSVADKIHMLGNTIYF. The CDR3, as DNA: TGTGCCAGCAGCGTAGCGGACAAAATTCATATGCTGGGAAACACCATATATTTT. The chain links TRBV9 to TRBJ1-3, with D possibly TRBD1 on 5 matching bases. Trimming removed 0 bases at V and 4 bases at J, with 20 bases between. CDR1 is SGDLS, CDR2 YYNGEE, per germline. The CDR3 has 18 residues. The whole variable domain, remainder taken from reference TRBV9 and TRBJ1-3, is DSGVTQTPKHLITATGQRVTLRCSPRSGDLSVYWYQQSLDQGLQFLIQYYNGEERAKGNILERFSAQQFPDLHSELNLSSLELGDSALYFCASSVADKIHMLGNTIYFGEGSWLTVV.

This clone turned up a few times. The chain has TRBV20-1 and TRBJ1-2; the D gene is possibly TRBD1 (5 bases). Germline CDR1 and CDR2: DFQATT and SNEGSKA (reference sequence). The CDR3 covers 11 residues. The ends were cut back, 1 base at V and 10 bases at J, with 10 bases in the middle. CDR3 amino acids: CSARGGDLYTF. In nucleotides, the CDR3 is TGCAGTGCTAGAGGGGGGGACCTCTACACCTTC.

The V and J genes are TRBV10-3 and TRBJ1-3, with a tentative D call TRBD1 (6 bases). The CDR3 is 18 amino acids. Per germline, CDR1 ENHRY and CDR2 SYGVKD. The germline V and J ends were trimmed by 0 bases and 3 bases, with 18 bases remaining between them. The CDR3 DNA reads as TGTGCCATCAGTGAGTCTGGGCCAGGGGCCAGCGGTGGAAACACCATATATTTT. Translating it yields CAISESGPGASGGNTIYF.

The J gene is TRBJ2-5, the V gene TRBV28, with no clear D. Per the germline V gene, CDR1 is MDHEN and CDR2 is SYDVKM. The germline V and J ends were trimmed by 6 bases and 5 bases, with 7 bases remaining between them. The CDR3 totals 11 residues. CDR3 in amino acids: CASRALETQYF. CDR3 coding DNA: TGTGCCAGCAGAGCCTTGGAGACCCAGTACTTC.

This clone was seen only a few times. The chain is built from TRBV5-4 and TRBJ2-1, with TRBD1 as a possible D gene (6 bases). Germline-derived CDR1 and CDR2 are SGHNT and YYREEE (reference sequence). Trimming cost V 0 bases and J 15 bases, with 16 bases left between them. The CDR3 totals 13 residues. The CDR3: CASSLAPDSSPFF. The DNA of the CDR3 is TGTGCCAGCAGCTTGGCCCCGGACAGTTCTCCGTTCTTC.

J is TRBJ2-2 and V is TRBV9; D is unresolved. V was trimmed by 0 bases and J by 1 base, leaving 4 bases between them. Germline V gene sequence: CDR1 SGDLS, CDR2 YYNGEE. CDR3 length equals 14 residues. The CDR3 DNA is TGTGCCAGCAGCGTAGCGGGGAACACCGGGGAGCTGTTTTTT. Translating gives CASSVAGNTGELFF. Variable domain in full (rest from reference TRBV9 and TRBJ2-2): DSGVTQTPKHLITATGQRVTLRCSPRSGDLSVYWYQQSLDQGLQFLIQYYNGEERAKGNILERFSAQQFPDLHSELNLSSLELGDSALYFCASSVAGNTGELFFGEGSRLTVL.

This chain uses TRBV28 with TRBJ2-1; TRBD2 matches at 7 bases. CDR3 length: 15 residues. The germline V gene has CDR1 MDHEN and CDR2 SYDVKM. V shed 5 bases and J 6 bases; nucleotides not matched to a gene: 10. As DNA, the CDR3 is TGTGCCAGCAGTCCCCCGGCGGGAGCCCGCAATGAGCAGTTCTTC. Translation gives CASSPPAGARNEQFF.

This sequence joins TRBV28 and TRBJ2-7; 7 nucleotides align to TRBD2. This CDR3 is 15 amino acids long. The germline CDR1 and CDR2 sequences are MDHEN and SYDVKM. J was trimmed by 3 bases and V by 3 bases; bases with no gene match: 8. CDR3 coding DNA: TGTGCCAGCAGTTTTCTAACTAGCGATTACTACGAGCAGTACTTC. Translated, it gives CASSFLTSDYYEQYF.

Worth noting for this clone: Relative to the germline gene, one junction end is altered; a read error may explain this. The V and J genes are TRBV7-9 and TRBJ2-7; 13 bases fit TRBD2. Germline V gene sequence: CDR1 SEHNR, CDR2 FQNEAQ (reference sequence). The CDR3 sequence is 19 residues long. The CDR3 here is CSSSFSPGLAGVVSYEQYF. CDR3 sequence (DNA): TGTTCCAGCAGCTTCTCCCCTGGACTAGCGGGAGTTGTCTCCTACGAGCAGTACTTC.

The gene calls are TRBV9 and TRBJ2-1, with a weak D call TRBD2 (6 bases). The CDR3 extends over 17 amino acids. Trimming shortened V by 0 bases and J by 3 bases, and 16 bases separated the two germline ends. Germline-derived CDR1 and CDR2 are SGDLS and YYNGEE. CDR3 sequence (DNA): TGTGCCAGCAGCGTAGCTGGAGGGGTGACAATCTACAATGAGCAGTTCTTC. Encoded protein: CASSVAGGVTIYNEQFF.

The chain recombines TRBV18 with TRBJ2-4, with 10 bases matching TRBD2. Per the germline V gene, CDR1 is KGHSH and CDR2 is LQKENI. There are 16 residues in the CDR3. After removal of 3 bases from V and 9 bases from J, the junction contained 11 bases not matched to a gene. The CDR3 coding sequence is TGTGCCAGCTCACCCCCGGGGCTAGCGGGAGTTGGCATTCAGTACTTC. Translating it yields CASSPPGLAGVGIQYF.

The rearrangement uses TRBV28 and TRBJ2-7, with 7 bases aligning to TRBD1. V was pared by 8 bases and J by 2 bases, with 9 bases of the junction left unmatched. CDR3 length equals 14 residues. Looked up from germline, CDR1 is MDHEN and CDR2 is SYDVKM. CDR3 bases: TGTGCCAGCGGTAGGGGACAGAGAACCTACGAGCAGTACTTC. Its translation: CASGRGQRTYEQYF.

On this clone itself: Other DNA sequences in this sample translate to the same CDR3. This chain uses TRBV6-1 with TRBJ1-5; 8 bases line up with TRBD1. The germline gives CDR1 MNHNS, CDR2 SASEGT. The CDR3 loop spans 15 amino acids. V shed 6 bases and J 2 bases; nucleotides not matched to a gene: 6. For the CDR3, the DNA is TGTGCCAGCAGCCTAGACAGGGGCGGCAATCAGCCCCAGCATTTT. Translated: CASSLDRGGNQPQHF.

J is TRBJ1-1 and V is TRBV30; 7 nucleotides agree with TRBD1. Germline CDR1 GTSNPN, CDR2 SVGIG (reference sequence). V shed 0 bases, J shed 9 bases, and the junction held 7 bases outside the gene matches. The CDR3 covers 13 residues. CDR3: CAWSVQGGSKAFF. The CDR3 coding sequence is TGTGCCTGGAGTGTACAAGGGGGCTCTAAAGCTTTCTTT. Combining the CDR3 with reference TRBV30 and TRBJ1-1 gives the whole variable domain SQTIHQWPATLVQPVGSPLSLECTVEGTSNPNLYWYRQAAGRGLQLLFYSVGIGQISSEVPQNLSASRPQDRQFILSSKKLLLSDSGFYLCAWSVQGGSKAFFGQGTRLTVV.

The rearrangement joins TRBV19 to TRBJ1-5; weak D call: TRBD1 (6 bases). Looked up from germline, CDR1 is LNHDA and CDR2 is SQIVND (reference sequence). The CDR3 loop spans 15 amino acids. The V and J ends lost 3 bases and 3 bases respectively, with 12 bases between them. The CDR3 is CASSIVTGYNQPQHF. As DNA, the CDR3 is TGTGCCAGTAGTATCGTGACAGGCTACAATCAGCCCCAGCATTTT.

This clone appeared a few times. The chain joins TRBV6-6 to TRBJ2-5; the match to TRBD2 covers 9 bases. Losses at the gene ends were 0 bases for V and 5 bases for J; bases not matched to a gene: 7. The length of the CDR3 is 16 residues. CDR1 and CDR2 (germline): MNHNY, SVGAGI (reference sequence). CDR3 DNA: TGTGCCAGCAGTTACTCGAGGCGGGAGGGCCGGGAGACCCAGTACTTC. Its translation is CASSYSRREGRETQYF.

This rearrangement joins TRBV6-5 to TRBJ2-3; D is undetermined. Germline CDR1 is MNHEY and CDR2 is SVGAGI. Trimming took 0 bases from V and 0 from J, leaving 4 bases between them. The CDR3 covers 14 residues. The chain's CDR3 is CASSYSGSTDTQYF. As DNA, the CDR3 is TGTGCCAGCAGTTACTCGGGCAGCACAGATACGCAGTATTTT.

V and J are TRBV10-3 and TRBJ1-3; no clear D. The germline V gene has CDR1 ENHRY and CDR2 SYGVKD. V lost 4 bases, J lost 0 bases, and 13 bases lay in between. This CDR3 is 16 amino acids long. Here the CDR3 DNA reads TGTGCCATCAGTGGGTTACAGCCCAACTCTGGAAACACCATATATTTT. Protein product: CAISGLQPNSGNTIYF.

The chain has TRBV27 and TRBJ2-1; the match to TRBD2 covers 13 bases. Trimming cost V 3 bases and J 6 bases; bases outside gene matches: 5. The CDR3 totals 16 residues. Germline V gives CDR1 MNHEY, CDR2 SMNVEV (reference sequence). The CDR3 is CASSFHTSGRGNEQFF. For the CDR3, the DNA is TGTGCCAGCAGTTTTCATACTAGCGGGAGGGGCAATGAGCAGTTCTTC.